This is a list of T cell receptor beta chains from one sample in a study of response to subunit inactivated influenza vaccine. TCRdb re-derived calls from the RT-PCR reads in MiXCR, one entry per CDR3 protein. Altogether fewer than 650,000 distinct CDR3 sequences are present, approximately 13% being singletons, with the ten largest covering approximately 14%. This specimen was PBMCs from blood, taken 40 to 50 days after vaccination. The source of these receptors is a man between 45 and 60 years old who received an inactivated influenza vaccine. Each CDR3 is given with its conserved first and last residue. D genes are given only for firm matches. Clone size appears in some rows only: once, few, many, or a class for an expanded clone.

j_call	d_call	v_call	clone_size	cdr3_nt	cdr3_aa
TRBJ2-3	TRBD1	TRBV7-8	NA	TGTGCCAGCAGCTTAGTATCCGGGACAGGGTTGGGCACAGATACGCAGTATTTT	CASSLVSGTGLGTDTQYF
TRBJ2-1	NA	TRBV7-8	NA	TGTGCCAGCAGCCCTTACAGGGCCGCTTACAATGAGCAGTTCTTC	CASSPYRAAYNEQFF
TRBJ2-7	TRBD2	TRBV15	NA	TGTGCCACCAGCAGAGATGGACTAGCGGAAAGCTCCTACGAGCAGTACTTC	CATSRDGLAESSYEQYF
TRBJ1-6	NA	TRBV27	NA	TGTGCCAGCAGTTTCGGCAGGGCAGGGAATTCACCCCTCCACTTT	CASSFGRAGNSPLHF
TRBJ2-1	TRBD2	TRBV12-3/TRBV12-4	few	TGTGCCAGCAACCCTAGCGGGGGGTACAATGAGCAGTTCTTC	CASNPSGGYNEQFF
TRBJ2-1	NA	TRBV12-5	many	TGTGCTAGTGGTTCAACCGGGACGGTGGGTGAGCAGTTCTTC	CASGSTGTVGEQFF
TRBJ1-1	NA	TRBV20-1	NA	TGCAGTGCTAGAGATGGATGGGCGAACACTGAAGCTTTCTTT	CSARDGWANTEAFF
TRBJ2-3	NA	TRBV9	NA	TGTGCCAGCAGCGTTGGCGTAGACACAGATACGCAGTATTTT	CASSVGVDTDTQYF
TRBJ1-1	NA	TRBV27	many	TGTGCCAGCAGTTTATCGATGGGGACTGAAGCTTTCTTT	CASSLSMGTEAFF
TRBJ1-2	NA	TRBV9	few	TGTGCCAGCAGCGTAGATGCGGGTAGTTGGGGCTACACCTTC	CASSVDAGSWGYTF
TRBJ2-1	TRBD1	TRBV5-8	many	TGTGCCAGCAGCGTGGGACAGGCTTCCTACAATGAGCAGTTCTTC	CASSVGQASYNEQFF
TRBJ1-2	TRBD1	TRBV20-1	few	TGCAGTGCCAGTGGGGACAGGGCCAACTATGGCTACACCTTC	CSASGDRANYGYTF
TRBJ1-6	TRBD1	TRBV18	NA	TGTGCCAGCTCGTGGGACAGTCCGAACTATAATTCACCCCTCCACTTT	CASSWDSPNYNSPLHF
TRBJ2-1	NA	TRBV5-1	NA	TGCGCCAGCTACCTCGAAGACAATGAGCAGTTCTTC	CASYLEDNEQFF
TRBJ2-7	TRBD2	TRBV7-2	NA	TGTGCCAGCAGCCGGAGGGCGGGAGGGCCCTACGAGCAGTACTTC	CASSRRAGGPYEQYF
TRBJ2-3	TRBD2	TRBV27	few	TGTGCCAGCAGTCCCCCTGCTAGCGGGACAGATACGCAGTATTTT	CASSPPASGTDTQYF
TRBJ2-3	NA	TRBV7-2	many	TGTGCCAGCAGCCCGATGGAGAGCACAGATACGCAGTATTTT	CASSPMESTDTQYF
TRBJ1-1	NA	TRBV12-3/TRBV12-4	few	TGTGCCAGCAGTTTTACAGGGCAGACTGAAGCTTTCTTT	CASSFTGQTEAFF
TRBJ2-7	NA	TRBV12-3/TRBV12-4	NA	TGTGCCAGCAGAGGACAGTCAAGGGAGCAGTACTTC	CASRGQSREQYF
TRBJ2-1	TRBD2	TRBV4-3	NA	TGCGCCAGCAGCCAAGGCAGCGGGAGGGCTTACAATGAGCAGTTCTTC	CASSQGSGRAYNEQFF
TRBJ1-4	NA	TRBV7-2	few	TGTGCCAGCAGCTTAGTATTTAAGGGGAATGATGAAAAACTGTTTTTT	CASSLVFKGNDEKLFF
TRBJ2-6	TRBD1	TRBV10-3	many	TGTGCCATCAGTGAGGCGAAGACAGGGACATATGGGGCCAACGTCCTGACTTTC	CAISEAKTGTYGANVLTF
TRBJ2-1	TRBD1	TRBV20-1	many	TGCAGTGCTGCACAGGGGGGCAACAATGAGCAGTTCTTC	CSAAQGGNNEQFF
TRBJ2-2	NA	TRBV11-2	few	TGTGCCAGCAGCCAACCCTCCGGGGAGCTGTTTTTT	CASSQPSGELFF
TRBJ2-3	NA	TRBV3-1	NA	TGTGCCAGCAGTGCACAGGGACGGGATACGCAGTATTTT	CASSAQGRDTQYF
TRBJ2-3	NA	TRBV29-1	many	TGCAGCGTTGAAGAAGGGGGTACAGATACGCAGTATTTT	CSVEEGGTDTQYF
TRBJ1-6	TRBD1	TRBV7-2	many	TGTGCCAGCAGCCGGACAGGGATTCGTTCACCCCTCCACTTT	CASSRTGIRSPLHF
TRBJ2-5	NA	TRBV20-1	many	TGCAGTGCTAGACCCGCAGGGAGACAAGAGACCCAGTACTTC	CSARPAGRQETQYF
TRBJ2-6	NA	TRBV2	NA	TGTGCCAGCAGTGTGGCGCGCATCTCTGGGGCCAACGTCCTGACTTTC	CASSVARISGANVLTF
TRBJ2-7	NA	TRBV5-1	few	TGCGCCAGCAGGGTGGCCCTAGGGGGTTCCTACGAGCAGTACTTC	CASRVALGGSYEQYF
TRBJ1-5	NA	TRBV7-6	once	TGTGCTAGCAGACCCGAGGGGTTGCGCAATCAGCCCCAGCATTTT	CASRPEGLRNQPQHF
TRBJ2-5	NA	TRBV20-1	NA	TGCAGTCCGAGGAGGGGTCGAGAGACCCAGTACTTC	CSPRRGRETQYF
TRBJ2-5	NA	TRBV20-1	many	TGCAGTGCTAGAGATAAGGACGGGACCCAGTACTTC	CSARDKDGTQYF
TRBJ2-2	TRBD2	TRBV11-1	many	TGTGCCAGCAGCAACTACGGCGGGGGAACCACCGGGGAGCTGTTTTTT	CASSNYGGGTTGELFF
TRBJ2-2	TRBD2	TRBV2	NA	TGTGCCAGTTGCGACCCCGGGACTAGCGGGGGGGACCACACCGGCGAGCTGTTTTTT	CASCDPGTSGGDHTGELFF
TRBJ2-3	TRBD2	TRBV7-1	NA	TGTGCCAGCAGCTCCGGACTCGCGGGGAGGGGGCAGTATTTT	CASSSGLAGRGQYF
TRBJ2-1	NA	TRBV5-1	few	TGCGCCAGCAGCCCAAGGCCTAGTGTCAATGAGCAGTTCTTC	CASSPRPSVNEQFF
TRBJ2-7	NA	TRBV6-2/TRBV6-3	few	TGTGCCAGCAGTTCCTCCTGGTTGTATTTTACCCCCGGGACAACCTCATACGAGCAGTACTTC	CASSSSWLYFTPGTTSYEQYF
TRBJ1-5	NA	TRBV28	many	TGTGCCACTATAAGATCCCAGGTTCGGCAGCCCCAGCATTTT	CATIRSQVRQPQHF
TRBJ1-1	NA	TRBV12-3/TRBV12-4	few	TGTGCCAGCAGTAAAGGACACCCCGGAACCACTGAAGCTTTCTTT	CASSKGHPGTTEAFF
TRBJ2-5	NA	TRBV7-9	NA	TGTGCCAGCAGCTTAGCGCGGCCTTACCAAGAGACCCAGTACTTC	CASSLARPYQETQYF
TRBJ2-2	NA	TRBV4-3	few	TGCGCCAGCAGCCAAGATAGACCGAGCAACACCGGGGAGCTGTTTTTT	CASSQDRPSNTGELFF
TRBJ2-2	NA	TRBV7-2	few	TGTGCCAGCAGTGTGTCCTGGTCCCCGAACACCGGGGAGCTGTTTTTT	CASSVSWSPNTGELFF
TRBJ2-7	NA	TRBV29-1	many	TGCAGCGTTTCTCGTCCAGGGGACTACGAGCAGTACTTC	CSVSRPGDYEQYF